The next 27 T cell receptor beta chains were all read from a single sample in a study of blood T cell repertoires in COVID-19. The method was immunoSEQ multiplex PCR; TCRdb's version includes in-frame clones alone and lacks a portion of them. The sample has around 100,000 clones, about 91% seen once; the top ten hold roughly 4.3%. The sample taken for sequencing was peripheral blood. These receptors were obtained from a young man with acute or convalescent COVID-19.

The J gene is TRBJ2-2, the V gene TRBV3-1 (or the pseudogene TRBV3-2); TRBD2 matches 12 bases. V shed 1 base and J 2 bases; nucleotides not matched to a gene: 11. Germline assignment: CDR1 LGHDT and CDR2 YNNKEL (reference sequence). The CDR3 is made up of 20 amino acids. This CDR3 reads CASSQVGFGLAGSNTGELFF. In nucleotides, the CDR3 is TGTGCCAGCAGCCAAGTTGGGTTCGGACTAGCGGGGTCAAACACCGGGGAGCTGTTTTTT.

The chain joins TRBV30 to TRBJ1-1; no clear D gene. Per the germline V gene, CDR1 is GTSNPN and CDR2 is SVGIG (reference sequence). The CDR3 has 14 residues. Trimming pared 1 base from V and 1 base from J, leaving 10 bases between. The chain's CDR3 is CAWSALSGNTEAFF. The CDR3 DNA is TGTGCCTGGAGTGCCCTTAGTGGGAACACTGAAGCTTTCTTT.

This chain links TRBV27 with TRBJ1-1; D not resolved. CDR1 is MNHEY and CDR2 is SMNVEV in the germline V gene (reference sequence). The CDR3 length is 11 residues. The V end was cut by 2 bases, the J end by 11 bases, with 9 bases between. The CDR3 DNA reads as TGTGCCAGCAGTTTAGGAACGGAGGCTTTCTTT. Amino acids: CASSLGTEAFF.

DNA for the CDR3: TGCGCCAGCAGCTTCCGAGGGGGGAACACTGAAGCTTTCTTT. This sequence encodes CASSFRGGNTEAFF. V gene TRBV5-1 combines with J gene TRBJ1-1; maybe TRBD1 (6 bases). The CDR3 spans 14 residues. The ends were cut back, 2 bases at V and 1 base at J, with 9 bases in the middle. Germline V gene lookup returns CDR1 SGHRS and CDR2 YFSETQ.

V and J are TRBV19 and TRBJ1-6; 7 nucleotides agree with TRBD1. The V gene end was trimmed by 6 bases and the J gene end by 7 bases; junction bases not matched to a gene: 3. This CDR3 comprises 13 residues. Germline lookup yields CDR1 LNHDA and CDR2 SQIVND (reference sequence). The CDR3 is CASRRDSNSPLHF. The CDR3 nucleotides are TGTGCCAGTAGGAGGGACAGCAATTCACCCCTCCACTTT.

CDR3 residues: CASSQAGTARYGYTF. The CDR3 bases are TGCGCCAGCAGCCAGGCCGGGACAGCCCGCTATGGCTACACCTTC. V usage is TRBV4-1 and J usage is TRBJ1-2; TRBD1 agrees at 7 bases. This CDR3 comprises 15 residues. Germline values: CDR1 MGHRA, CDR2 YSYEKL. Trimming cost V 3 bases and J 4 bases; bases outside gene matches: 8.

This CDR3 reads CASSLAAGYGHTDTQYF. In DNA form, the CDR3 reads TGCGCCAGCAGCTTGGCCGCAGGGTATGGGCACACAGATACGCAGTATTTT. The genes are TRBV5-1 and TRBJ2-3; D might be TRBD1 (5 bases). V was cut by 0 bases and J by 2 bases, with 16 bases left in between. Germline assignment: CDR1 SGHRS and CDR2 YFSETQ. The CDR3 covers 17 residues.

The rearrangement joins TRBV5-1 to TRBJ2-1; tentatively, D is TRBD1 (7 bases). Germline-derived CDR1 and CDR2 are SGHRS and YFSETQ. CDR3 length: 14 residues. Trimming left V 4 bases short and J 7 bases short, with 15 bases between. The CDR3 DNA follows: TGCGCCAGCAGCCAGGGCCCAGGGGGGAATGAGCAGTTCTTC. The encoded protein is CASSQGPGGNEQFF.

The V and J genes are TRBV5-1 and TRBJ2-5; 12 bases line up with TRBD1. This CDR3 contains 20 residues. V lost 4 bases and J lost 2; bases outside the gene matches: 18. Looked up from germline, CDR1 is SGHRS and CDR2 is YFSETQ. The CDR3 DNA follows: TGCGCCAGCAGCCTGGCCCGGGACAGGGGGCGCCAATCGTCTCAAGAGACCCAGTACTTC. It is translated as CASSLARDRGRQSSQETQYF.

This chain's CDR3 is CASSFLYTEAFF. As DNA, the CDR3 is TGTGCCAGCAGCTTTCTATACACTGAAGCTTTCTTT. The chain links TRBV5-8 to TRBJ1-1; D gene unclear. V lost 2 bases and J lost 3, with 5 bases in between. The CDR3 sequence is 12 residues long. Germline V gives CDR1 SGHTS, CDR2 YDEGEE.

The rearrangement joins TRBV7-6 to TRBJ2-7; 11 nucleotides agree with TRBD1. Germline trimming cut 5 bases from V and 0 bases from J; bases unmatched to any gene: 3. From germline, CDR1 is SGHVS and CDR2 FNYEAQ. The CDR3 has 15 amino acids. CDR3 amino acids: CASSLGTGGSYEQYF. CDR3 nucleotide sequence: TGTGCCAGCAGCCTCGGGACAGGGGGCTCCTACGAGCAGTACTTC.

The rearrangement joins TRBV19 to TRBJ1-1; maybe TRBD1 (5 bases). The CDR3 sequence is 14 residues long. From germline, CDR1 is LNHDA and CDR2 SQIVND (reference sequence). V lost 3 bases and J lost 1, with 9 bases in between. CDR3 nucleotide sequence: TGTGCCAGTAGTATCTCAAGGGGGAACACTGAAGCTTTCTTT. Protein product: CASSISRGNTEAFF.

This clone was observed a single time. The V gene is TRBV2, the J gene TRBJ2-7; the D gene is possibly TRBD2 (7 bases). The CDR3 contains 15 residues. Deletions cut 2 bases from V and 5 bases from J, with 16 bases between. Germline assignment: CDR1 SNHLY and CDR2 FYNNEI. The DNA of the CDR3 is TGTGCCAGCAGTGAATCGGGAAGGGGGGGTAACGAGCAGTACTTC. Encoded protein: CASSESGRGGNEQYF.

J is TRBJ1-5 and V is TRBV19; TRBD1 is a possible D gene (5 bases). Per the germline V gene, CDR1 is LNHDA and CDR2 is SQIVND (reference sequence). CDR3 length: 15 amino acids. Trimming left V 4 bases short and J 5 bases short, with 15 bases between. CDR3 DNA: TGTGCCAGTAGTAAAGCAGGGTTGCTGTATCAGCCCCAGCATTTT. The encoded protein is CASSKAGLLYQPQHF. The full variable domain, its missing parts supplied by reference TRBV19 and TRBJ1-5, is DGGITQSPKYLFRKEGQNVTLSCEQNLNHDAMYWYRQDPGQGLRLIYYSQIVNDFQKGDIAEGYSVSREKKESFPLTVTSAQKNPTAFYLCASSKAGLLYQPQHFGDGTRLSIL.

This chain joins TRBV2 and TRBJ1-1; 12 bases fit TRBD1. Trimming removed 4 bases from V and 6 bases from J; junction bases left unmatched: 9. The CDR3 totals 16 residues. Germline V lookup: CDR1 SNHLY, CDR2 FYNNEI. DNA of the CDR3: TGTGCCAGCAGTGTCGCGGGGACAGGGGGCGCCCCTGAAGCTTTCTTT. It specifies CASSVAGTGGAPEAFF.

This chain links TRBV7-2 with TRBJ2-7; 7 bases agree with TRBD1. This CDR3 contains 18 residues. Looked up from germline, CDR1 is SGHTA and CDR2 is FQGNSA. The ends lost 5 bases at V and 4 bases at J; junction bases unmatched: 20. The chain's CDR3 is CASSHTTGTERDAYEQYF. The CDR3 DNA sequence: TGTGCCAGCAGCCACACTACCGGGACAGAAAGAGATGCGTACGAGCAGTACTTC.

This rearrangement joins TRBV23-1 to TRBJ1-1; TRBD1 is a possible D gene (6 bases). TRBV23-1 is assigned to the ORF class and has an uncertain function. Trimming removed 0 bases from V and 0 bases from J, with 17 bases in between. The CDR3 length is 18 residues. The CDR3 loop is CASSQSPSSGQLNTEAFF. DNA for the CDR3: TGCGCCAGCAGTCAATCGCCGTCAAGTGGACAGTTGAACACTGAAGCTTTCTTT.

The CDR3 spells CASYPGGEYSPLHF. CDR3 nucleotide sequence: TGTGCCAGCTATCCAGGGGGCGAGTATTCACCCCTCCACTTT. The chain employs TRBV7-2 and TRBJ1-6; 8 nucleotides line up with TRBD1. J lost 8 bases, V lost 8 bases, and 8 bases had no gene match. There are 14 residues in the CDR3. Germline CDR1 SGHTA, CDR2 FQGNSA.

The chain links TRBV28 to TRBJ1-5; 11 bases line up with TRBD1. CDR1 MDHEN and CDR2 SYDVKM come from the germline V gene. This CDR3 has 17 amino acids. J was trimmed by 4 bases and V by 2 bases; bases with no gene match: 7. DNA of the CDR3: TGTGCCAGCAGTTTACACGTAGGGACAGGGGGGAATCAGCCCCAGCATTTT. It is translated as CASSLHVGTGGNQPQHF.

The V and J genes are TRBV25-1 and TRBJ1-5; 7 bases are a match to TRBD1. Germline V gene data show CDR1 as MGHDK and CDR2 as SYGVNS. V shed 6 bases and J 1 base; nucleotides not matched to a gene: 6. The CDR3 sequence is 15 residues long. DNA of the CDR3: TGTGCCAGCAGCAGGGGGGACAGAAGCAATCAGCCCCAGCATTTT. Its translation: CASSRGDRSNQPQHF.

This clone has a handful of counts. The chain links TRBV19 to TRBJ1-2, with D unclear. Between the trimmed V and J ends, which lost 5 bases and 8 bases, there was a span of 12 bases. Germline V gives CDR1 LNHDA, CDR2 SQIVND (reference sequence). The CDR3 loop spans 12 amino acids. CDR3 bases: TGTGCCAGTAGTTACGGGGAGGCGGGCTACACCTTC. Translating it yields CASSYGEAGYTF.

This clone was counted once. V gene TRBV9 combines with J gene TRBJ2-3; 8 positions agree with TRBD2. The CDR3 has 16 amino acids. CDR1 is SGDLS, CDR2 YYNGEE, per germline. V lost 4 bases to trimming and J lost 0 bases; unmatched junction nucleotides: 7. CDR3 loop: CASSPTGGPSTDTQYF. In DNA, the CDR3 is TGTGCCAGCAGCCCCACGGGGGGGCCCAGCACAGATACGCAGTATTTT.

Details on this clone: Other DNA sequences within the sample encode an identical CDR3. The chain couples TRBV18 to TRBJ1-1; possible D gene TRBD1, 6 bases. Trimming shortened V by 4 bases and J by 2 bases, and 8 bases separated the two germline ends. The V gene's germline CDR1 is KGHSH and CDR2 LQKENI. This CDR3 contains 13 residues. The CDR3 spells CASSQGGNTEAFF. The CDR3 coding sequence is TGTGCCAGCTCACAAGGGGGAAACACTGAAGCTTTCTTT.

This clone was detected once. This chain links TRBV11-2 with TRBJ1-2, with D tentatively TRBD1 (6 bases). V dropped 0 bases and J dropped 1 base, with 15 bases sitting between them. The germline V gene has CDR1 SGHAT and CDR2 FQNNGV. The CDR3 is 17 residues long. CDR3 nucleotides: TGTGCCAGCAGCTTAGATATCGGGACATATAGTAACTATGGCTACACCTTC. It codes for CASSLDIGTYSNYGYTF.

The rearrangement joins TRBV29-1 to TRBJ2-1; TRBD1 aligns across 9 bases. CDR1 is SQVTM and CDR2 is ANQGSEA in the germline V gene. With 5 bases clipped from V and 3 bases from J, the junction kept 11 bases outside the gene matches. The CDR3 extends over 16 amino acids. The CDR3 protein is CSVRDREGVDYNEQFF. CDR3 in DNA: TGCAGCGTTAGGGACAGGGAGGGTGTGGACTACAATGAGCAGTTCTTC.

V usage is TRBV19 and J usage is TRBJ2-4; D gene unclear. CDR3 size: 12 residues. Between the trimmed V and J ends, which lost 6 bases and 1 base, there was a span of 4 bases. Germline V gene lookup returns CDR1 LNHDA and CDR2 SQIVND (reference sequence). CDR3 DNA: TGTGCCAGTAGCCGGGCCAAAAACATTCAGTACTTC. It translates to CASSRAKNIQYF.

The genes are TRBV6-6 and TRBJ2-3; a possible D gene is TRBD1 (6 bases). This CDR3 spans 13 amino acids. V shed 5 bases and J shed 6 bases, with 12 bases lying between them. Looked up from germline, CDR1 is MNHNY and CDR2 is SVGAGI (reference sequence). The CDR3 coding sequence is TGTGCCAGCAGTCGCAGGGGTGCGGATACGCAGTATTTT. It translates to CASSRRGADTQYF.